The T cell receptor beta chain under discussion was sequenced for a study of blood T cell repertoires in COVID-19. Study in general: The United States, Italy and Spain provided the acute and convalescent COVID-19 samples.

Seattle enrolled patients during active infection and tracked them longitudinally. Per the original methods: By means of reference gene primer amplification, nucleated cell counts were estimated. Clones were sequenced by immunoSEQ multiplex PCR, and TCRdb holds only the in-frame ones, with some missing. V and J calls plus clone size are reproduced from that table; the DNA served to infer D and trimming. The data contain 240,000 or so clones, about four fifths of them singletons. This CDR3 comprises 16 residues. V gave up 4 bases and J gave up 4 bases; unmatched junction bases: 9. Germline V lookup: CDR1 MNHEY, CDR2 SMNVEV (reference sequence).

The gene calls are TRBV27 and TRBJ2-1; 8 bases fit TRBD2. The sample comprised peripheral blood. The TCR comes from a woman older than 75 with COVID-19, enrolled during active disease. The DNA of the CDR3 is TGTGCCAGCAGTTCCTACAAGCGGGAGAGTTACAATGAGCAGTTCTTC. Encoded protein: CASSSYKRESYNEQFF.